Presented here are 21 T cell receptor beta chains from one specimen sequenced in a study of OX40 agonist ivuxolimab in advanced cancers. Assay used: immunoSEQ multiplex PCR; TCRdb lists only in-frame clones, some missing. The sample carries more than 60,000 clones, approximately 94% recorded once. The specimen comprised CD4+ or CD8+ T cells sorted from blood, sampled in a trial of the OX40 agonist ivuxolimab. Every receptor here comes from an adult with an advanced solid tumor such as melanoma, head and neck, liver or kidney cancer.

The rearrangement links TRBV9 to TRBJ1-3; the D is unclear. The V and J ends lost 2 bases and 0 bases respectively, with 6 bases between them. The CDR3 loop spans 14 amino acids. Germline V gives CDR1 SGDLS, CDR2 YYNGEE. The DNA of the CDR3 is TGTGCCAGCAGCGTCTCGCGCTCTGGAAACACCATATATTTT. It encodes CASSVSRSGNTIYF.

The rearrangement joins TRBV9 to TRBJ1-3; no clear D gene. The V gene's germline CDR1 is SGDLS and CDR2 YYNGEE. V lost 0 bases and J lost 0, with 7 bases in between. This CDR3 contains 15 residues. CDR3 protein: CASSVEDYSGNTIYF. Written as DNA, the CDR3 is TGTGCCAGCAGCGTAGAAGACTACTCTGGAAACACCATATATTTT. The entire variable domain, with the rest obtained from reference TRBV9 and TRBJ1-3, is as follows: DSGVTQTPKHLITATGQRVTLRCSPRSGDLSVYWYQQSLDQGLQFLIQYYNGEERAKGNILERFSAQQFPDLHSELNLSSLELGDSALYFCASSVEDYSGNTIYFGEGSWLTVV.

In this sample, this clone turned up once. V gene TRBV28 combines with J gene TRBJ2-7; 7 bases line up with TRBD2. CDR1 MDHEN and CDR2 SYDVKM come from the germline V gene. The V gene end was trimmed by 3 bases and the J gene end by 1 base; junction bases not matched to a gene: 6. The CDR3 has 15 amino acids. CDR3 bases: TGTGCCAGCAGTTTTGGTCGGCGGGGGTCCTACGAGCAGTACTTC. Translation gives CASSFGRRGSYEQYF.

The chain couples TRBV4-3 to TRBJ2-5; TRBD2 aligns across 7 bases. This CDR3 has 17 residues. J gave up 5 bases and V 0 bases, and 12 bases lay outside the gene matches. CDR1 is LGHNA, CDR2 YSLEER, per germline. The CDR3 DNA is TGCGCCAGCAGCCAAGAATATTGGACTAGTTCTGGTGAGACCCAGTACTTC. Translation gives CASSQEYWTSSGETQYF.

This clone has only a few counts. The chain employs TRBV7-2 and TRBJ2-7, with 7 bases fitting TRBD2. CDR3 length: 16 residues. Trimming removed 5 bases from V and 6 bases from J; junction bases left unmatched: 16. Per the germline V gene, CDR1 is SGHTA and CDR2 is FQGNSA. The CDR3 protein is CASSPGLVIHDFEQYF. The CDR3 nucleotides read TGTGCCAGCAGCCCCGGACTAGTTATTCACGATTTCGAGCAGTACTTC.

CDR3 nucleotide sequence: TGTGCCAGCCCCCCCCTATCCGGCAGGGTAAACTATGGCTACACCTTC. Its translation is CASPPLSGRVNYGYTF. V usage is TRBV2 and J usage is TRBJ1-2; D may be TRBD1 (5 bases). With 8 bases removed from V and 2 bases from J, the gap between germline ends came to 21 bases. The CDR3 has 16 residues. Germline CDR1 is SNHLY and CDR2 is FYNNEI.

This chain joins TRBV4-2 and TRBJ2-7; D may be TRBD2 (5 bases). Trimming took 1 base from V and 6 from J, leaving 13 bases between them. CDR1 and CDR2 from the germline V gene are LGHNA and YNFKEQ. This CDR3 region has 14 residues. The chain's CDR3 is CASSQALDYREQYF. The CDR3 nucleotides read TGTGCCAGCAGCCAAGCCCTAGACTACCGCGAGCAGTACTTC.

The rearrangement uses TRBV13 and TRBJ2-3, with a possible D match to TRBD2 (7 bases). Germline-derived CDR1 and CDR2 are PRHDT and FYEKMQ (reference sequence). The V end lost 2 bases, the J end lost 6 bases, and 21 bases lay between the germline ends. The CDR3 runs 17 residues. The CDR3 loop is CASSLTLAETDRDTQYF. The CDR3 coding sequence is TGTGCCAGCAGCTTAACCCTAGCGGAGACCGACAGGGATACGCAGTATTTT.

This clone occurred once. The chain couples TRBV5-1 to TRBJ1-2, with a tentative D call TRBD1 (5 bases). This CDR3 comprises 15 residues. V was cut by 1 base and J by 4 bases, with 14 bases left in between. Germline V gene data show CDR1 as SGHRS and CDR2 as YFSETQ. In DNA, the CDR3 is TGCGCCAGCAGCTTGAATCCATTAGGGACCTATGGCTACACCTTC. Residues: CASSLNPLGTYGYTF.

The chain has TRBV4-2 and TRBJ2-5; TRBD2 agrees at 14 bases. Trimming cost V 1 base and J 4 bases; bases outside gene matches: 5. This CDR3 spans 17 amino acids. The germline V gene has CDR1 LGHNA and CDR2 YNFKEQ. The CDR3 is CASSQATSGRARETQYF. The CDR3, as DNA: TGTGCCAGCAGCCAAGCGACTAGCGGGAGGGCCCGAGAGACCCAGTACTTC.

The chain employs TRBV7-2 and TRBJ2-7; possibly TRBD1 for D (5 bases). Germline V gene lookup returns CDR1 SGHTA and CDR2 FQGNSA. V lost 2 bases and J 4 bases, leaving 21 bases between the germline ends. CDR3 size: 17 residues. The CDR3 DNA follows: TGTGCCAGCAGCTTAATTCCCGGCCCGACCAGGGAATACGAGCAGTACTTC. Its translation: CASSLIPGPTREYEQYF.

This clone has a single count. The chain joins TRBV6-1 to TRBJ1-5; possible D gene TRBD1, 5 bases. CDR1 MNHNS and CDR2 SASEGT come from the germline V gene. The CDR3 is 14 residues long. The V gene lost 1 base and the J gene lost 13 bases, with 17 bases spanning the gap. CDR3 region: CASSEGLGGGPQHF. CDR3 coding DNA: TGTGCCAGCAGTGAAGGCCTGGGGGGGGGACCGCAGCATTTT.

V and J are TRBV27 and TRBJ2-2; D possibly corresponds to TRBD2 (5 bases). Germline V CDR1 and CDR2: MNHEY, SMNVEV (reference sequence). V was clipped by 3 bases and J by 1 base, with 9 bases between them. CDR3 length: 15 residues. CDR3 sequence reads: CASSFTRGNTGELFF. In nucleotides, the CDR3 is TGTGCCAGCAGTTTTACTAGAGGGAACACCGGGGAGCTGTTTTTT.

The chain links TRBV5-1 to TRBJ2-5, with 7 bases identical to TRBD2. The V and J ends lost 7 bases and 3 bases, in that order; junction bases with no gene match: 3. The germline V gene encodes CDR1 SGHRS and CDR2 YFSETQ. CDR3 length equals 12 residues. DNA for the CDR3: TGCGCCAGCGGGGGGGTGGAAGAGACCCAGTACTTC. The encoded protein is CASGGVEETQYF.

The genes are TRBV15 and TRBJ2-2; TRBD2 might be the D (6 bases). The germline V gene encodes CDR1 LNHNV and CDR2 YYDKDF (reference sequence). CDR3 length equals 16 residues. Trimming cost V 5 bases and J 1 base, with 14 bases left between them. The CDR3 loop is CATSGPPGENTGELFF. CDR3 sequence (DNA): TGTGCCACCAGCGGACCACCGGGGGAGAACACCGGGGAGCTGTTTTTT.

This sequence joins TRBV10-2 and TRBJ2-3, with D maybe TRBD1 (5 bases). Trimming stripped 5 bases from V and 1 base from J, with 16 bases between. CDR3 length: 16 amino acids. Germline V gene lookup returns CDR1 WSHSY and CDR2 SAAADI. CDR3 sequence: CASSPLLGVRTDTQYF. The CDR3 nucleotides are TGCGCCAGCAGTCCCCTCTTAGGGGTCCGCACAGATACGCAGTATTTT.

The CDR3 coding sequence is TGTGCCAGCAGCGTATATGAAGGGAGGGCCTATGAGCAGTTCTTC. Encoded protein: CASSVYEGRAYEQFF. This sequence joins TRBV9 and TRBJ2-1; 7 positions match TRBD2. This CDR3 has 15 amino acids. J gave up 8 bases and V 1 base, and 9 bases lay outside the gene matches. Per the germline V gene, CDR1 is SGDLS and CDR2 is YYNGEE.

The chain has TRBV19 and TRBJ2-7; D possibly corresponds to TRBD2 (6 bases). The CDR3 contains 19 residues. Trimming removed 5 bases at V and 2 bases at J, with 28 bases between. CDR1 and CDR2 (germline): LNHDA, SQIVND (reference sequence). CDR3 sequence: CASSGLGGGLTALPYEQYF. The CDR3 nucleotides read TGTGCCAGTAGTGGCCTGGGGGGTGGCCTAACGGCGCTACCCTACGAGCAGTACTTC.

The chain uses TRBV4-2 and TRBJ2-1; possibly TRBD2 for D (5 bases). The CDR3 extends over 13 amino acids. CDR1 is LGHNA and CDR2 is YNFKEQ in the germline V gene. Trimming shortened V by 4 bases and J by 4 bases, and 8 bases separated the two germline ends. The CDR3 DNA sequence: TGTGCCAGCAGCCTCACTAGGTACAATGAGCAGTTCTTC. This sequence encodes CASSLTRYNEQFF.

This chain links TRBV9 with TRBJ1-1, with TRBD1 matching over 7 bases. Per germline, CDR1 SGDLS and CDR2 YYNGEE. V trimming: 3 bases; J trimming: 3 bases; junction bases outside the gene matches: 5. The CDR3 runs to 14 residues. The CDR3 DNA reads TGTGCCAGCAGCGGGACAGGCCTCCACACTGAAGCTTTCTTT. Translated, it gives CASSGTGLHTEAFF.

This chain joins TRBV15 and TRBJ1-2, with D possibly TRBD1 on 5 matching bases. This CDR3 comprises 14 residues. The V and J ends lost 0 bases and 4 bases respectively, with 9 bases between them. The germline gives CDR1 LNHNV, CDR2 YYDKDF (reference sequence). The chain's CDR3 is CATSRERGVYGYTF. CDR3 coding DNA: TGTGCCACCAGCAGAGAAAGGGGTGTCTATGGCTACACCTTC.